Presented here are 8 T cell receptor beta chains from one specimen sequenced in a study of CD8 T cells in ankylosing spondylitis. TCRdb processed the 5' RACE reads anew with MiXCR; each CDR3 protein has one entry. Of approximately 130,000 distinct CDR3 sequences listed, 7% to 10% are singletons. The sample comprised blood, either unsorted or a sorted T cell fraction (not recorded which). The receptors were sampled from a male donor with ankylosing spondylitis or in good health (not recorded which).

This clonotype occurred many times. V is TRBV5-1 and J is TRBJ1-2; tentative D call: TRBD1 (5 bases). The CDR3 consists of 14 residues. V was pared by 6 bases and J by 4 bases, with 16 bases between. Germline values: CDR1 SGHRS, CDR2 YFSETQ. The CDR3 here is CASTRRQGGYGYTF. CDR3 DNA sequence: TGCGCCAGCACCCGGCGGCAGGGCGGCTATGGCTACACCTTC.

This clonotype was recorded at least ten times. The CDR3 spells CASSSPHSGGTNTGELFF. The CDR3, as DNA: TGTGCCAGCAGCTCCCCCCATAGTGGCGGAACGAACACCGGGGAGCTGTTTTTT. V usage is TRBV11-2 and J usage is TRBJ2-2; unclear D gene. Germline V CDR1 and CDR2: SGHAT, FQNNGV. Trimming pared 4 bases from V and 0 bases from J, leaving 18 bases between. This CDR3 has 18 amino acids. Full variable domain (missing parts from reference TRBV11-2 and TRBJ2-2): EAGVAQSPRYKIIEKRQSVAFWCNPISGHATLYWYQQILGQGPKLLIQFQNNGVVDDSQLPKDRFSAERLKGVDSTLKIQPAKLEDSAVYLCASSSPHSGGTNTGELFFGEGSRLTVL.

The chain carries TRBV29-1 and TRBJ2-2; no firm D call. The CDR3 spans 15 residues. Germline V CDR1 and CDR2: SQVTM, ANQGSEA. V lost 2 bases to trimming and J lost 1 base, with 11 bases between them. The CDR3 DNA follows: TGCAGCGTTGAATTGGGTCCCCAGAACACCGGGGAGCTGTTTTTT. It is translated as CSVELGPQNTGELFF.

This clonotype occurred many times. The V gene is TRBV11-2, the J gene TRBJ1-6; D is unclear. The CDR3 has 14 residues. Germline V CDR1 and CDR2: SGHAT, FQNNGV. Trimming left V 3 bases short and J 5 bases short, with 8 bases between. The CDR3 protein is CASSFSGDNSPLHF. The CDR3, as DNA: TGTGCCAGCAGCTTCTCCGGTGATAATTCACCCCTCCACTTT.

This clonotype was seen a few times. The chain uses TRBV20-1 and TRBJ2-2; TRBD2 aligns across 11 bases. V lost 4 bases, J lost 4 bases, and 8 bases stayed unmatched. The V gene's germline CDR1 is DFQATT and CDR2 SNEGSKA (reference sequence). The length of the CDR3 is 16 residues. CDR3 nucleotides: TGCAGTGCTATACCTAGCGGGAGGTCGGGCACCGGGGAGCTGTTTTTT. Its translation: CSAIPSGRSGTGELFF.

In this sample, this clonotype turned up a few times. The chain employs TRBV20-1 and TRBJ1-4; 8 bases align to TRBD1. CDR1 is DFQATT, CDR2 SNEGSKA, per germline (reference sequence). The CDR3 is made up of 15 amino acids. The J segment lost 2 bases and the V segment lost 5 bases, leaving 7 bases of the junction unmatched. This CDR3 is CSAWTGSGTNEKLFF. In nucleotides, the CDR3 is TGCAGTGCTTGGACAGGGTCGGGCACTAATGAAAAACTGTTTTTT.

This clonotype was recorded many times. The chain carries TRBV5-1 and TRBJ2-1; no definite D call. This CDR3 has 15 amino acids. Germline-derived CDR1 and CDR2 are SGHRS and YFSETQ. Deletions cut 7 bases from V and 6 bases from J, with 20 bases between. For the CDR3, the DNA is TGCGCCAGCTACCCCGGCCCCAACCCTGTCAATGAGCAGTTCTTC. It codes for CASYPGPNPVNEQFF.

This chain links TRBV5-5 with TRBJ2-6; the match to TRBD2 covers 7 bases. From germline, CDR1 is SGHKS and CDR2 YYEKEE (reference sequence). The CDR3 runs to 15 residues. V shed 4 bases and J 1 base; nucleotides not matched to a gene: 2. Here the CDR3 DNA reads TGTGCCAGCAGCGTACTAGCGTCTGGGGCCAACGTCCTGACTTTC. Translating it yields CASSVLASGANVLTF.